The 10 T cell receptor beta chains below all came from one sample that was sequenced in a study of blood T cell repertoires in COVID-19. TCRdb's copy holds only in-frame clones and misses some; the assay was immunoSEQ multiplex PCR. In the table there are approximately 300,000 clones, about nine tenths of which are singletons. The specimen was PBMCs or T cells enriched from blood (not recorded which). Receptor source: a woman aged 18 to 35 who had recovered from COVID-19.

The chain uses TRBV3-1 (or the pseudogene TRBV3-2) and TRBJ1-3, with D perhaps TRBD1 (5 bases). The CDR3 covers 18 residues. CDR1 and CDR2 from the germline V gene are LGHDT and YNNKEL (reference sequence). V lost 2 bases and J lost 0, with 17 bases in between. CDR3: CASSQFISGTSSGNTIYF. CDR3 nucleotide sequence: TGTGCCAGCAGCCAATTCATCAGCGGGACCAGCTCTGGAAACACCATATATTTT.

The chain carries TRBV4-1 and TRBJ2-5; the match to TRBD2 covers 9 bases. The CDR3 runs 14 residues. Germline V gene data show CDR1 as MGHRA and CDR2 as YSYEKL. The J segment lost 3 bases and the V segment lost 4 bases, leaving 3 bases of the junction unmatched. CDR3: CASSPGLAKETQYF. The CDR3 DNA sequence: TGCGCCAGCAGCCCAGGACTAGCGAAAGAGACCCAGTACTTC.

The chain recombines TRBV5-1 with TRBJ2-1; D gene unclear. V lost 0 bases and J lost 8, with 12 bases in between. The germline V gene encodes CDR1 SGHRS and CDR2 YFSETQ. The CDR3 is 14 residues long. The CDR3 DNA is TGCGCCAGCAGCTTGGCGGAACCCCAGGATGAGCAGTTCTTC. It is translated as CASSLAEPQDEQFF.

The V gene is TRBV28, the J gene TRBJ1-5, with 8 nucleotides matching TRBD1. Unmatched junction bases numbered 12, after V lost 4 bases and J lost 7 bases. Germline values: CDR1 MDHEN, CDR2 SYDVKM. The CDR3 is 16 amino acids. This CDR3 reads CASSSLRGLSAQPQHF. The CDR3 region has the DNA TGTGCCAGCAGTTCCCTCAGGGGGCTAAGTGCGCAGCCCCAGCATTTT.

The chain links TRBV7-3 to TRBJ2-2; maybe TRBD1 (5 bases). The V and J ends lost 0 bases and 5 bases respectively, with 7 bases between them. CDR1 SGHTA and CDR2 FQGTGA come from the germline V gene. There are 14 residues in the CDR3. As DNA, the CDR3 is TGTGCCAGCAGCTTAACGAGACAGACCGGGGAGCTGTTTTTT. Protein: CASSLTRQTGELFF.

This clone was detected a few times. The V call is TRBV7-2, the J call TRBJ1-2; 7 bases line up with TRBD1. The V gene end was trimmed by 5 bases and the J gene end by 0 bases; junction bases not matched to a gene: 3. CDR1 and CDR2 from the germline V gene are SGHTA and FQGNSA. This CDR3 is 14 amino acids long. The CDR3 protein is CASSQGTANYGYTF. Written as DNA, the CDR3 is TGTGCCAGCAGCCAGGGGACAGCTAACTATGGCTACACCTTC.

The chain uses TRBV5-8 and TRBJ2-3, with 10 positions matching TRBD2. Germline V lookup: CDR1 SGHTS, CDR2 YDEGEE. This CDR3 spans 17 amino acids. Trimming took 0 bases from V and 0 from J; bases not matched to a gene: 4. CDR3 sequence: CASSLGMTSGSTDTQYF. The CDR3 DNA reads as TGTGCCAGCAGCTTGGGAATGACTAGCGGGAGCACAGATACGCAGTATTTT.

The genes are TRBV29-1 and TRBJ2-1, with D tentatively TRBD1 (5 bases). V lost 3 bases to trimming and J lost 4 bases, with 13 bases between them. Germline V gene data show CDR1 as SQVTM and CDR2 as ANQGSEA. The CDR3 length is 14 residues. The CDR3 DNA reads as TGCAGCGTTGACTCCGGAAGGGGTTACAATGAGCAGTTCTTC. It is translated as CSVDSGRGYNEQFF.

The chain has TRBV4-2 and TRBJ1-1, with 8 nucleotides matching TRBD1. V dropped 3 bases and J dropped 11; count of bases not matched to a gene: 26. The CDR3 runs to 19 residues. Germline CDR1 is LGHNA and CDR2 is YNFKEQ. The CDR3 sequence: CASSHTLKRGQGRFLEAFF. CDR3 in DNA: TGTGCCAGCAGCCACACCTTAAAACGCGGACAGGGACGCTTTTTGGAGGCTTTCTTT.

This clone has just a few counts. The chain couples TRBV7-9 to TRBJ1-1; 7 bases fit TRBD1. The CDR3 spans 16 residues. CDR1 is SEHNR and CDR2 is FQNEAQ in the germline V gene (reference sequence). J was trimmed by 1 base and V by 1 base; bases with no gene match: 6. The CDR3: CASSLGQGTANTEAFF. CDR3 nucleotides: TGTGCCAGCAGCTTAGGACAGGGAACGGCGAACACTGAAGCTTTCTTT.